The next 4 T cell receptor beta chains were all read from a single sample in a study of blood T cell repertoires in COVID-19. Assay: immunoSEQ multiplex PCR; the TCRdb copy retains only in-frame clones and omits some. The table has 200,000 or so clones, around 88% seen once; the top ten hold 2% to 2.5%. Material: PBMCs or T cells enriched from blood (not recorded which). The receptors stem from a woman aged 40 to 55 with acute COVID-19.

The chain combines TRBV11-3 with TRBJ2-1; a weak D match, TRBD1 (6 bases). CDR3 size: 16 residues. CDR1 is SGHNT, CDR2 YENEEA, per germline. Trimming removed 6 bases from V and 0 bases from J, with 15 bases in between. CDR3 nucleotide sequence: TGTGCCAGCAGTCTTAGGGGACACAACTCCTACAATGAGCAGTTCTTC. Its protein is CASSLRGHNSYNEQFF.

The chain recombines TRBV11-2 with TRBJ2-5; no clear D gene. The length of the CDR3 is 15 residues. Germline values: CDR1 SGHAT, CDR2 FQNNGV. V lost 0 bases, J lost 0 bases, and 8 bases lay in between. The CDR3 is CASSLDHMYQETQYF. The CDR3 nucleotides are TGTGCCAGCAGCTTAGATCACATGTACCAAGAGACCCAGTACTTC.

V is TRBV10-3 and J is TRBJ2-5; 11 nucleotides line up with TRBD2. Trimming cost V 4 bases and J 5 bases; bases outside gene matches: 6. CDR1 and CDR2 (germline): ENHRY, SYGVKD. This CDR3 region has 15 residues. CDR3 sequence (DNA): TGTGCCATCAGTGTTAGCGGGGGGGCAGGGGAGACCCAGTACTTC. Its translation is CAISVSGGAGETQYF.

The chain recombines TRBV2 with TRBJ2-7; 7 bases map to TRBD2. With V trimmed by 1 base and J by 7 bases, 10 bases remained unmatched. From germline, CDR1 is SNHLY and CDR2 FYNNEI. This CDR3 contains 15 residues. The DNA of the CDR3 is TGTGCCAGCAGTGAAGTTGCGGGAGCCCTCGGGGAGCAGTACGTC. Protein product: CASSEVAGALGEQYV.